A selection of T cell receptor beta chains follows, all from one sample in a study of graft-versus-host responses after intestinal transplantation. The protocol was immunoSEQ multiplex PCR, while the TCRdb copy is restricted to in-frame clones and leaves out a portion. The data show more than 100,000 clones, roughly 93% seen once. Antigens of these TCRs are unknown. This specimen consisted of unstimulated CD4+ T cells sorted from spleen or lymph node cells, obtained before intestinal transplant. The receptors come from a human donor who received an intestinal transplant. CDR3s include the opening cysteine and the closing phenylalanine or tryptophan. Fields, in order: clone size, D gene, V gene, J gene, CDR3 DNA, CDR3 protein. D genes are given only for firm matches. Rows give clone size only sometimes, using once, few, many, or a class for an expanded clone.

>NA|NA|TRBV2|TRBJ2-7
TGTGCCAGCATGGGGGGCGTATACGAGCAGTACTTC
CASMGGVYEQYF
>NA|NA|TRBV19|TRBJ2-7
TGTGCCAGTAGTATATCTCAGGGGTCCTACGAGCAGTACTTC
CASSISQGSYEQYF
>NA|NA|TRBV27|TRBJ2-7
TGTGCCAGCAGTTTCCAGTACTTCTACGAGCAGTACTTC
CASSFQYFYEQYF
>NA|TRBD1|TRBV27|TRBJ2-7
TGTGCCAGCAGTCTAGTCGGGACAGGGGATGAAAGGGAGTACTTC
CASSLVGTGDEREYF
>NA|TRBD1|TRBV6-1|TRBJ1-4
TGTGCCAGCAGTGACCGGGACAGTGCCGCCCGTCGGAAACTGTTTTTT
CASSDRDSAARRKLFF
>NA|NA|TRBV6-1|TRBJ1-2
TGTGCCAGCAGTCCCGGACACCTAGCTAACTATGGCTACACCTTC
CASSPGHLANYGYTF
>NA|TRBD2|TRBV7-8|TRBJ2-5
TGTGCCAGCAGCTTGGGACTAGTTTTTGGGGCCGAGACCCAGTACTTC
CASSLGLVFGAETQYF
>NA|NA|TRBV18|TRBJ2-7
TGTGCCAGCTCGCCTGGGACCGGAGGAACCTACGAGCAGTACTTC
CASSPGTGGTYEQYF
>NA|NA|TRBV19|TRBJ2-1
TGTGCCAGTAGTATTAGGGGTCCCTTTAACAATGAGCAGTTCTTC
CASSIRGPFNNEQFF
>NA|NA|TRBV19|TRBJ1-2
TGTGCCAGTAGTATAGATCTGGGGGACTATGGCTACACCTTC
CASSIDLGDYGYTF
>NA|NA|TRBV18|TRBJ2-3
TGTGCCAGCTCACCGCGGGCAAACCCCACAGATACGCAGTATTTT
CASSPRANPTDTQYF
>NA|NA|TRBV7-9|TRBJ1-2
TGTGCCAGCAGCTCCACAGGGTGGGGTGGCTACACCTTC
CASSSTGWGGYTF
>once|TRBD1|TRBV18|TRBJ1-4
TGTGCCAGCTCCCCCGACAGGGCGGCTAATGAAAAACTGTTTTTT
CASSPDRAANEKLFF
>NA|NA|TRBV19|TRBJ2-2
TGTGCCAGTAGTATAGGAGGGTCCGGGGAGCTGTTTTTT
CASSIGGSGELFF
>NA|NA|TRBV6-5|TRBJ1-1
TGTGCCAGCAGTTACTCGAATCTTCCCGCCACTGAAGCTTTCTTT
CASSYSNLPATEAFF
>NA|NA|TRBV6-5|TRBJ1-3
TGTGCCAGCAGTCAGGGCTTGGGGGGAAACACCATATATTTT
CASSQGLGGNTIYF
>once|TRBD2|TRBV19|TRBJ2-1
TGTGCCAGTAGTATAGGTCGGACTAGCGGGAGCTCCTACAATGAGCAGTTCTTC
CASSIGRTSGSSYNEQFF
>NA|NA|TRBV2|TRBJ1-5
TGTGCCAGCAGGGAGCTTGGAGGGCTGAATCAGCCCCAGCATTTT
CASRELGGLNQPQHF
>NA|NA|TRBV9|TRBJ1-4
TGTGCCAGCAGCGTAGCCGGGTTGAGGCATGAAAAACTGTTTTTT
CASSVAGLRHEKLFF
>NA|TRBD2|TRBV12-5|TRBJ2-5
TGTGCTAGTGGTTTGCGGCTAGCGGGAGAACAAGAGACCCAGTACTTC
CASGLRLAGEQETQYF
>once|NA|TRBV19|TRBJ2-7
TGTGCCAGTAGTATCCGGGCCTTTTCCCACGAGCAGTACTTC
CASSIRAFSHEQYF
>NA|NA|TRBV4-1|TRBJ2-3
TGCGCCAGCAGTCAGGGTTTAGCCGTAGATACGCAGTATTTT
CASSQGLAVDTQYF
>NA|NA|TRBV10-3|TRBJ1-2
TGTGCCATCAGGCCGACAGTTAACTATGGCTACACCTTC
CAIRPTVNYGYTF
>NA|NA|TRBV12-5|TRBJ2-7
TGTGCTAGTGGTTTTTTTCCAGGGGAATACGAGCAGTACTTC
CASGFFPGEYEQYF
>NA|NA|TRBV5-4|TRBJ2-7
TGTGCCAGCAGCTCGGACGTGGGGGAGCAGTACTTC
CASSSDVGEQYF
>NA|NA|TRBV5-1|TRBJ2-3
TGCGCCAGCAGCCTATTTGGGGGGCTTAGCACAGATACGCAGTATTTT
CASSLFGGLSTDTQYF
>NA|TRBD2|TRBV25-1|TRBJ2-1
TGTGCCAGCAGTGAATCGCGGACTAGCGGGAAGGGCAATGAGCAGTTCTTC
CASSESRTSGKGNEQFF
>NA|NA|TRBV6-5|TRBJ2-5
TGTGCCAGCAGTCCATATTGGGACTACCAAGAGACCCAGTACTTC
CASSPYWDYQETQYF
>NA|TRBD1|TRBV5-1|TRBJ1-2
TGCGCCAGCAGCTCAGACAGGGGGCTGGAGGGCTACACCTTC
CASSSDRGLEGYTF
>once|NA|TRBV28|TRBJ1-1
TGTGCCAGCAGCAGCCCCGGGCGGGACACTGAAGCTTTCTTT
CASSSPGRDTEAFF
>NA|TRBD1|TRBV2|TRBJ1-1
TGTGCCAGCGCGGGGACAGCGAACACTGAAGCTTTCTTT
CASAGTANTEAFF
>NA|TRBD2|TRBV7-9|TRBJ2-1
TGTGCCAGCAGCTTAACGGGACTAGCGGGAGAAAATGAGCAGTTCTTC
CASSLTGLAGENEQFF
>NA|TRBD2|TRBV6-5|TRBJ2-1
TGTGCCAGCAGAGCCACTAGCGGAGGGCAGTTCTTC
CASRATSGGQFF
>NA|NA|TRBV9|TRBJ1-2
TGTGCCAGCAGCGTAGAATCTAACAGGGCGTATGGCTACACCTTC
CASSVESNRAYGYTF
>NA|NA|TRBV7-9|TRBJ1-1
TGTGCCAGCAGTATGGACGGAACTGAAGCTTTCTTT
CASSMDGTEAFF
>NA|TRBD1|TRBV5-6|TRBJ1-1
TGTGCCAGCAGATTCGACAGGGGCCGGAAGACTGAAGCTTTCTTT
CASRFDRGRKTEAFF
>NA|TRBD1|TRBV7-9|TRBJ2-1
TGTGCCAGCACCGGACAGGGGGCGTTTTTTCTTGTGAATGAGCAGTTCTTC
CASTGQGAFFLVNEQFF
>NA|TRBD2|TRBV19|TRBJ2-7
TGTGCCACCTCACTAGCGGGAGGGTCTGGCGAGCAGTACTTC
CATSLAGGSGEQYF
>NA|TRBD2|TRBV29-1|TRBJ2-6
TGCAGCACAACTAGCGGGAACTCTGGGGCCAACGTCCTGACTTTC
CSTTSGNSGANVLTF
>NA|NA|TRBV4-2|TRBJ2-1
TGTGCCAGCAGCCAAGATACGCTAGCGCCATACAATGAGCAGTTCTTC
CASSQDTLAPYNEQFF
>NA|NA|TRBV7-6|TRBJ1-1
TGTGCCAGCAGCTTAGGGGGTTACATGAACACTGAAGCTTTCTTT
CASSLGGYMNTEAFF
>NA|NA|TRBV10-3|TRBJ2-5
TGTGCCATCAGCCAAGGGGGTGAGGAGACCCAGTACTTC
CAISQGGEETQYF
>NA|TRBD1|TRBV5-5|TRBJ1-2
TGTGCCAGCAGCCCGCATGGGACAGTGGGCTACACCTTC
CASSPHGTVGYTF
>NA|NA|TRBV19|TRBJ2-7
TGTGCCAGTAGTATCCCTCGCCGGACCTACGAGCAGTACTTC
CASSIPRRTYEQYF